This TCR beta chain was sequenced during a study of CXCR3-negative and CXCR3-positive naive CD8 T cells (dated by TCRdb to between 2018 and 2021). Broadly, across the study: In total, approximately 140 million TRB reads were obtained, or roughly 1.5 +/- 0.3 million reads per library. Diversity and physicochemical repertoire analyses were performed on around 10 donors pooled from two independent experiments. For the TRBV-TRBJ cluster analysis, the naive subsets came from about five donors, while the memory cells came from 3 donors.

Broader findings and caveats from the paper: Both naive subsets had comparably high repertoire diversity, while memory CD8+ T cells had much lower repertoire diversity. Because surface CD5, which has been linked to self-reactivity in mice, was comparable between naive subsets, TCR interaction strength was also inferred from TRB CDR3 physicochemical properties. Within the same donor, TRBV-TRBJ usage looked similar between naive CXCR3-negative and CXCR3-positive cells, but memory cells had distinct patterns. Compared with CXCR3-negative naive cells, CXCR3-positive naive cells had TRB CDR3s with higher hydrophobicity (lower Kidera factor 4), lower energy, and higher strength and volume indices. CXCR3 expression partially decreased after cryopreservation, so most assays used freshly isolated PBMCs.

The reads were generated on a NextSeq 550. The Human TCR Profiling Kit (MiLaboratory) was used to prepare UMI-labeled 5' RACE TRB cDNA libraries. The full amount of extracted RNA was used for cDNA synthesis, and the full amount of resulting cDNA was used for PCR amplification. The libraries were made side by side, with each library going through the same number of PCR cycles. The original methods were these. About 48,000 +/- 9,800 unique UMI-labeled TRB cDNA molecules per library were extracted with MIGEC and MiXCR, with at least two reads per UMI required. An average of approximately 40,000 +/- 10,000 functional in-frame TRB CDR3 nucleotide clonotypes without stop codons was found per library. Diversity metrics, including normalized Shannon-Wiener and Chao1, were computed in VDJtools after downsampling to 5000 UMI-labeled TRB molecules per sample. VDJtools was used to calculate clonotype-size-weighted physicochemical properties of the central five CDR3 residues, namely interaction energy, strength, volume and Kidera factor 4. One entry per CDR3 protein sequence results from the TCRdb reprocessing of the reads, with DNA left out. TCRdb's processing, not the study's, gives the V and J calls here. The sample table records thousands of distinct CDR3 sequences. Clones ranked in the top ten supply 1% to 1.5% of the sample.

Inclusive of the bounding cysteine and phenylalanine, the CDR3 is 14 residues long. There is no recorded DNA. CDR1 and CDR2 were assigned from the germline V gene as MNHEY and SVGAGI. In regard to this clonotype: No cognate antigen has been identified for it.

For each CD8+ T cell subset, flow sorting was done in triplicate, and some 300,000 cells per subset went directly into RLT lysis buffer. To exclude memory contaminants, naive CD8+ T cells were stringently defined as CD45RO-CCR7+CD27+CD95-. Peripheral blood mononuclear cells were isolated from buffy coats using standard density gradient centrifugation. A FACSAria III was used to flow-sort naive CD8+ T cells into CXCR3-negative and CXCR3-positive populations. An RNeasy Mini Kit was used to extract total RNA from the sorted cells. Sequencing was carried out using naive CXCR3- CD8+ T cells from blood. This specimen's cell subset or site label, interpreted: CD45RO-CCR7+CD27+CD95- naive CD8+ T cells lacking CXCR3 (TNR3-). This sequence uses TRBV6-5 and TRBJ2-1; the TRBD1 assignment by TCRdb is unverifiable without DNA. The TCR originated in a human donor in good health. Some clones in this sample may be carry-over from other donors' samples. The CDR3 reads CASRGQGSYNEQFF.